This TCR beta chain was documented in a study of graft-versus-host responses after intestinal transplantation. In the study overall: Each of the recipients got a multivisceral, liver-intestinal, or isolated intestinal transplant. Each recipient received anti-thymocyte globulin induction, then tacrolimus and steroids for approximately 3 years. Study observations and caveats: The study associated peak circulating GvH clone levels with early post-transplant HvG declines.

Here immunoSEQ multiplex PCR was the method, and the copy in TCRdb shows in-frame clones only, minus some. The table lists about 57,000 clones, over 85% of them singletons. The ends were cut back, 4 bases at V and 5 bases at J, with 12 bases in the middle. From germline, CDR1 is SGHNT and CDR2 YYREEE (reference sequence). CDR3 size: 14 residues. Comment on this clone: Its target is unknown.

The chain is built from TRBV5-4 and TRBJ2-2; D is undetermined. This TCR was recovered from a human patient who received an intestinal transplant, so some T cells may come from the graft donor. Specimen: PBMCs, collected 26 days after transplant. CDR3 sequence reads: CASSPIPGTGELFF. The CDR3 coding sequence is TGTGCCAGCAGCCCAATTCCCGGGACCGGGGAGCTGTTTTTT.